This T cell receptor (beta chain) was observed in a study of T cell changes during pregnancy in multiple sclerosis. Sequencing was performed with immunoSEQ multiplex PCR; in TCRdb, only in-frame clones are kept and a portion is missing. The table lists roughly 54,000 clones, about 90% of them singletons. Here the sequenced sample was CD4+ T cells from peripheral blood mononuclear cells, taken after pregnancy. This clonotype was obtained from a female donor with multiple sclerosis, enrolled in a pregnancy study.

CDR3 residues: CASTLTDNQPQHF. The CDR3 DNA follows: TGTGCCAGCACCCTGACAGATAATCAGCCCCAGCATTTT. The J gene is TRBJ1-5, the V gene TRBV2; a weak D match, TRBD1 (5 bases). This CDR3 is 13 amino acids long. The germline V gene has CDR1 SNHLY and CDR2 FYNNEI. Trimming left V 7 bases short and J 4 bases short, with 11 bases between.